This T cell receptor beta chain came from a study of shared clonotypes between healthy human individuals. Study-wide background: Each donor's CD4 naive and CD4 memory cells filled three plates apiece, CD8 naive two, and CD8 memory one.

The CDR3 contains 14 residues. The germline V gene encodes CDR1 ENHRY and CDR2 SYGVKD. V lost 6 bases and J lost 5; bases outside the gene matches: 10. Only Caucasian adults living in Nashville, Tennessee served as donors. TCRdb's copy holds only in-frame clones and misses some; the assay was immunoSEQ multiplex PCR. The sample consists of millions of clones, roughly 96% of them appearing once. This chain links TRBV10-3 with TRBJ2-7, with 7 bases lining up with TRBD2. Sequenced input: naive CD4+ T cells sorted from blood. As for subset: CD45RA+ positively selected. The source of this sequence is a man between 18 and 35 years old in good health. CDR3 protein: CAIRGTLRGDEQYF. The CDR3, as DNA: TGTGCCATCAGAGGGACTCTCCGGGGGGACGAGCAGTACTTC.